Sequencing of this TCR beta chain was carried out in a study of blood T cell repertoires in COVID-19. In the original processing: Amplifying reference gene primers gave estimates of nucleated cell counts. Method: immunoSEQ multiplex PCR; TCRdb's copy keeps in-frame clones and lacks some. That table gives V, J and clone size, and the DNA gave D and trimming. Of approximately 300,000 clones detected, 70% to 90% appear once; the ten largest clones hold under 8%. Trimming took 6 bases from V and 8 from J, leaving 13 bases between them. Germline V gene lookup returns CDR1 WNHNN and CDR2 SYGVQD (reference sequence). The CDR3 has 12 residues. This clone came up once.

The clonotype originates from a man aged 18-30 years who had recovered from COVID-19. The V call is TRBV10-1, the J call TRBJ1-1, with D unresolved. The sequencing input was peripheral blood. CDR3 bases: TGCGCCAGCAGGGACTATAGAGGGGAAGCTTTCTTT. Residues: CASRDYRGEAFF.